The T cell receptor beta chain under discussion was sequenced for a study of cytomegalovirus exposure and HLA in healthy donors. Overall study results and limits: Investigators reported about 160 TCR beta chains as tied to cytomegalovirus.

The germline V gene has CDR1 SGHRS and CDR2 YFSETQ. The trim removed 7 bases at V and 1 base at J, leaving 22 bases unmatched. The CDR3 is made up of 19 amino acids. Primers included in the PCR were 60 Vbeta and 13 Jbeta primers. Sequencing was performed with immunoSEQ multiplex PCR; in TCRdb, only in-frame clones are kept and a portion is missing. The table records 150,000 to 200,000 clones, roughly 80% of them present only once. In the case of this clone: The target antigen is unknown.

The J gene is TRBJ1-1, the V gene TRBV5-1; 7 bases fit TRBD1. The receptor comes from a female donor in good health and CMV-seronegative. Sequenced input: PBMCs. The CDR3 region has the DNA TGCGCCAGCTCCCCAGAGAGTCTATCTTCTCGGGACAGGAACACTGAAGCTTTCTTT. This codes for CASSPESLSSRDRNTEAFF.